The 12 T cell receptor beta chains given below trace back to one sample, sequenced in a study of blood T cell repertoires in COVID-19. Assay: immunoSEQ multiplex PCR; the TCRdb copy retains only in-frame clones and omits some. Of 200,000 or so clones listed, around 86% were seen once; the top ten hold 3% to 4.5%. The sample was PBMCs or T cells enriched from blood (not recorded which). These receptors were obtained from a woman aged 40 to 55 with acute COVID-19.

The chain recombines TRBV11-3 with TRBJ2-5; 16 positions match TRBD2. V shed 5 bases and J 5 bases; nucleotides not matched to a gene: 5. CDR3 length equals 16 residues. The germline gives CDR1 SGHNT, CDR2 YENEEA. CDR3 DNA: TGTGCCAGCAGCCTCGGGACTAGCGGGGGGGCGGAGACCCAGTACTTC. It yields the protein CASSLGTSGGAETQYF.

This clone was recorded once. This CDR3 reads CASSWGRNTDTIYF. CDR3 bases: TGTGCCAGTAGTTGGGGGCGTAACACGGACACCATATATTTT. V gene TRBV19 combines with J gene TRBJ1-3; maybe TRBD1 (6 bases). The CDR3 totals 14 residues. Trimming removed 5 bases from V and 8 bases from J, with 16 bases in between. Germline V CDR1 and CDR2: LNHDA, SQIVND (reference sequence).

V gene TRBV7-8 combines with J gene TRBJ1-1; D is unresolved. The CDR3 runs 14 residues. The germline V gene encodes CDR1 SGHVS and CDR2 FQNEAQ. V was pared by 3 bases and J by 4 bases, with 12 bases between. CDR3 sequence reads: CASSFPREGTEAFF. The CDR3 DNA reads TGTGCCAGCAGCTTCCCGAGGGAGGGCACTGAAGCTTTCTTT.

The chain uses TRBV9 and TRBJ2-2, with 10 bases lining up with TRBD1. The germline V gene has CDR1 SGDLS and CDR2 YYNGEE. This CDR3 has 16 residues. V was pared by 1 base and J by 4 bases, with 4 bases of the junction left unmatched. The CDR3 nucleotides are TGTGCCAGCAGCGTACGACAGGGGGCGAGCACCGGGGAGCTGTTTTTT. Translating gives CASSVRQGASTGELFF.

The CDR3 nucleotides read TGCGCCAGCAGCCCCGGGAGGACAGGGTGGAATGAGCAGTTCTTC. It specifies CASSPGRTGWNEQFF. This chain uses TRBV4-3 with TRBJ2-1; a possible D gene is TRBD1 (8 bases). The V gene's germline CDR1 is LGHNA and CDR2 YSLEER. Deletions cut 4 bases from V and 7 bases from J, with 17 bases between. The CDR3 is 15 residues long.

This clone has a handful of counts. The chain couples TRBV4-3 to TRBJ2-7; 8 bases are a match to TRBD2. V dropped 4 bases and J dropped 2; count of bases not matched to a gene: 7. Per germline, CDR1 LGHNA and CDR2 YSLEER. The CDR3 runs to 15 residues. The CDR3 bases are TGCGCCAGCAGCCCCGGCCGGACTAGCCCCTACGAGCAGTACTTC. This gives the protein CASSPGRTSPYEQYF.

This sequence joins TRBV25-1 and TRBJ1-1; D gene ambiguous. Germline CDR1 and CDR2: MGHDK and SYGVNS. This CDR3 comprises 15 residues. V was trimmed by 2 bases and J by 6 bases, leaving 16 bases between them. CDR3 nucleotide sequence: TGTGCCAGCAGTGAACTGAGGGCTGAGGGTGCTGAAGCTTTCTTT. It encodes CASSELRAEGAEAFF.

The chain links TRBV19 to TRBJ1-5; TRBD1 is a possible D gene (5 bases). Germline CDR1 and CDR2: LNHDA and SQIVND (reference sequence). There are 17 residues in the CDR3. V gave up 5 bases and J gave up 1 base, with 18 bases separating them. The CDR3 here is CASSGRAGVESNQPQHF. CDR3 bases: TGTGCCAGTAGTGGCAGGGCGGGAGTAGAAAGCAATCAGCCCCAGCATTTT.

This rearrangement joins TRBV7-5 to TRBJ2-7; TRBD1, the D gene given by the table, was not confirmed from the DNA. TRBV7-5 is noted as a pseudogene. There are 12 residues in the CDR3. The CDR3 loop is CARSLDIYEQYF. The CDR3 nucleotides read TGTGCCAGAAGCTTAGACATCTACGAGCAGTACTTC.

The chain is built from TRBV18 and TRBJ1-2; D is perhaps TRBD1 (6 bases). In germline, CDR1 is KGHSH, CDR2 LQKENI. V was cut by 2 bases and J by 4 bases, with 14 bases left in between. The CDR3 length is 15 residues. The CDR3 here is CASSPDGQTFYGYTF. DNA for the CDR3: TGTGCCAGCTCACCAGACGGACAGACTTTCTATGGCTACACCTTC. The whole variable domain, filled in from reference TRBV18 and TRBJ1-2, reads NAGVMQNPRHLVRRRGQEARLRCSPMKGHSHVYWYRQLPEEGLKFMVYLQKENIIDESGMPKERFSAEFPKEGPSILRIQQVVRGDSAAYFCASSPDGQTFYGYTFGSGTRLTVV.

The V call is TRBV2, the J call TRBJ1-2, with unresolved D. Germline CDR1 and CDR2: SNHLY and FYNNEI. With 4 bases removed from V and 3 bases from J, the gap between germline ends came to 9 bases. CDR3 length equals 13 residues. CDR3 bases: TGTGCCAGCAGTGGAGTAGACTACTATGGCTACACCTTC. Translation gives CASSGVDYYGYTF.

The chain has TRBV2 and TRBJ2-1, with D tentatively TRBD1 (6 bases). Trimming took 6 bases from V and 11 from J, leaving 14 bases between them. The CDR3 extends over 12 amino acids. Germline V gene lookup returns CDR1 SNHLY and CDR2 FYNNEI. The CDR3 here is CASSYVQGQQFF. The CDR3 nucleotides are TGTGCCAGCAGCTACGTACAGGGACAGCAGTTCTTC. Full variable domain (missing parts from reference TRBV2 and TRBJ2-1): EPEVTQTPSHQVTQMGQEVILRCVPISNHLYFYWYRQILGQKVEFLVSFYNNEISEKSEIFDDQFSVERPDGSNFTLKIRSTKLEDSAMYFCASSYVQGQQFFGPGTRLTVL.